The 23 T cell receptor beta chains below were found in one sample sequenced in a study of T cell clonality in common variable immunodeficiency. The table came from immunoSEQ multiplex PCR; TCRdb's copy has only in-frame clones and leaves some out. The sample is made up of around 42,000 clones, none counted only once. The source material was peripheral blood mononuclear cells. These receptor sequences come from a person aged 18 to 75 in good health.

This clone has ten or more counts. Read sequence stops 3 residues before the CDR3 end, and the germline J gene provides the missing end. The chain uses TRBV5-1 and TRBJ2-3, with 9 bases that match TRBD2. Germline CDR1 reads SGHRS; CDR2 reads YFSETQ. This CDR3 contains 15 residues. The covered CDR3 bases are TGCGCCAGCAGCTCCCAGACTAGCGGCCAAGAGACG. Protein sequence: CASSSQTSGQET. The full CDR3 reads CASSSQTSGQETQYF.

This clone came up many times. The missing CDR3 end, 3 residues past where the read stops, is filled in from the germline J gene. This sequence joins TRBV7-8 and TRBJ2-2; D is undetermined. The CDR3 is made up of 15 amino acids. Trimming took off 0 bases at V and 0 bases at J, with 5 bases between the two ends. Germline CDR1 SGHVS, CDR2 FQNEAQ. The sequenced part of the CDR3 DNA is TGTGCCAGCAGCTTAGCCCGTGCGAACACCGGGGAG. As protein: CASSLARANTGE. The entire CDR3 protein reads CASSLARANTGELFF. The full variable domain, rest sourced from reference TRBV7-8 and TRBJ2-2, is GAGVSQSPRYKVAKRGQDVALRCDPISGHVSLFWYQQALGQGPEFLTYFQNEAQLDKSGLPSDRFFAERPEGSVSTLKIQRTQQEDSAVYLCASSLARANTGELFFGEGSRLTVL.

This clone has a count of ten or more. Sequencing ends 3 residues short of the CDR3 end; the germline J gene provides the rest. The gene calls are TRBV2 and TRBJ2-1, with 7 nucleotides matching TRBD2. V lost 8 bases to trimming and J lost 5 bases; unmatched junction nucleotides: 6. This CDR3 is 13 amino acids long. Looked up from germline, CDR1 is SNHLY and CDR2 is FYNNEI. This CDR3 reads CASREREDNEQFF. The sequenced part of the CDR3 DNA is TGTGCCAGCCGAGAGCGGGAAGACAATGAG.

This clone was picked up many times. The read terminates 3 residues ahead of where the CDR3 ends, so the germline J gene completes it. The V call is TRBV19, the J call TRBJ2-7; 9 nucleotides agree with TRBD1. Germline V CDR1 and CDR2: LNHDA, SQIVND (reference sequence). The J segment lost 4 bases and the V segment lost 3 bases, leaving 4 bases of the junction unmatched. The CDR3 extends over 14 amino acids. The sequenced part of the CDR3 DNA is TGTGCCAGTAGTATTGGGACAGGGCAATACGAG. Its protein product is CASSIGTGQYE. The entire CDR3 reads CASSIGTGQYEQYF.

This clone appeared many times. Read data end 3 residues before the CDR3 end; the end is taken from the germline J gene. The J gene is TRBJ1-1, the V gene TRBV10-3; D is undetermined. The germline CDR1 and CDR2 sequences are ENHRY and SYGVKD. The CDR3 spans 14 residues. Trimming removed 4 bases at V and 4 bases at J, with 13 bases between. The part of the CDR3 DNA that was read is TGTGCCATCAGTGGAAGCAAGGCTAGCACTGAA. This sequence encodes CAISGSKASTE. The whole CDR3 sequence is CAISGSKASTEAFF.

Ten or more counts support this clone. The read stops 3 residues short of the end of the CDR3; the missing end is completed from the germline J gene. The rearrangement uses TRBV19 and TRBJ2-3, with 9 positions matching TRBD2. V lost 8 bases and J lost 5; bases outside the gene matches: 8. Germline CDR1 and CDR2: LNHDA and SQIVND (reference sequence). This CDR3 contains 14 residues. The CDR3 sequence: CASGAGSGRDTQYF. CDR3 DNA (partial): TGTGCCAGTGGGGCGGGTAGCGGGAGAGATACG.

This clone occurred many times. The CDR3 is cut off 3 residues early in the read; its end comes from the germline J gene. The chain uses TRBV2 and TRBJ1-1, with 8 bases that match TRBD1. Per the germline V gene, CDR1 is SNHLY and CDR2 is FYNNEI. The CDR3 extends over 18 amino acids. J lost 5 bases, V lost 3 bases, and 17 bases had no gene match. The DNA read from the CDR3 is TGTGCCAGCAGTGATTTGGCAGGGGGCACCCAACCGGGAACTGAA. Its protein product is CASSDLAGGTQPGTE. The CDR3 reads in full as CASSDLAGGTQPGTEAFF.

This clone was seen only a few times. Read sequence stops 3 residues before the CDR3 end, and the germline J gene provides the missing end. The chain carries TRBV19 and TRBJ2-2; D is possibly TRBD1 (6 bases). Trimming shortened V by 1 base and J by 0 bases, and 15 bases separated the two germline ends. Germline CDR1 is LNHDA and CDR2 is SQIVND (reference sequence). There are 18 residues in the CDR3. This chain's CDR3 is CASSIVKWGRPNTGELFF. Partial CDR3 DNA: TGTGCCAGTAGTATAGTTAAGTGGGGGCGGCCGAACACCGGGGAG.

In its sample, this clone was seen many times. The read ends 3 residues shy of where the CDR3 ends; the end is completed using the germline J gene. The chain has TRBV20-1 and TRBJ2-2; 9 positions agree with TRBD2. Germline V gives CDR1 DFQATT, CDR2 SNEGSKA (reference sequence). CDR3 length: 15 residues. V was pared by 3 bases and J by 1 base, with 3 bases of the junction left unmatched. The CDR3 bases that were read are TGCAGTGCTAGTAGCGGGGGTCAGAACACCGGGGAG. Encoded protein: CSASSGGQNTGE. The complete CDR3 sequence is CSASSGGQNTGELFF.

This clone showed up many times. The sequenced part of the CDR3 DNA is TGTGCCAGCAGCTTAGCTAGGACACCCCTTAATGAAAAA. Translating it yields CASSLARTPLNEK. The whole CDR3 protein is CASSLARTPLNEKLFF. The rearrangement uses TRBV7-6 and TRBJ1-4; D is perhaps TRBD1 (5 bases). From the germline J gene comes the end of the CDR3, since the read stops 3 residues before it. V shed 0 bases and J shed 4 bases, with 12 bases lying between them. The CDR3 is 16 residues long. Looked up from germline, CDR1 is SGHVS and CDR2 is FNYEAQ.

This clone has a count of ten or more. The read ends 3 residues before the CDR3 terminus; that terminus is restored from the germline J gene. V gene TRBV19 combines with J gene TRBJ2-1; TRBD2 aligns across 7 bases. This CDR3 comprises 18 residues. Germline CDR1 reads LNHDA; CDR2 reads SQIVND (reference sequence). The V segment lost 1 base and the J segment 0 bases; nucleotides outside the gene matches: 9. This CDR3 reads CASSIGLAARYSYNEQFF. The DNA read from the CDR3 is TGTGCCAGTAGTATAGGACTAGCAGCGAGATACTCCTACAATGAG.

This clone was seen ten or more times. The read terminates 3 residues before the CDR3 end, so the remaining end is supplied by the germline J gene. The chain carries TRBV20-1 and TRBJ1-1, with 7 nucleotides matching TRBD1. CDR3 length equals 12 residues. In germline, CDR1 is DFQATT, CDR2 SNEGSKA (reference sequence). CDR3 residues: CSANEYRGAAFF. The DNA read from the CDR3 is TGCAGTGCTAATGAATACAGGGGAGCA.

This clone was picked up many times. The read ends 3 residues shy of where the CDR3 ends; the end is completed using the germline J gene. The chain has TRBV5-1 and TRBJ2-7; 9 bases line up with TRBD1. After removal of 4 bases from V and 3 bases from J, the junction contained 14 bases not matched to a gene. The germline V gene has CDR1 SGHRS and CDR2 YFSETQ. CDR3 length equals 17 residues. The CDR3 sequence: CASSANIPGQGIYEQYF. The CDR3 bases that were read are TGCGCCAGCAGCGCCAATATACCGGGACAGGGCATCTACGAG.

Ten or more counts support this clone. Read coverage stops 3 residues before the CDR3 terminus; the germline J gene supplies the remainder. This chain joins TRBV7-6 and TRBJ2-2, with 13 bases aligning to TRBD2. There are 15 residues in the CDR3. CDR1 and CDR2 from the germline V gene are SGHVS and FNYEAQ. The V gene end was trimmed by 4 bases and the J gene end by 8 bases; junction bases not matched to a gene: 4. The CDR3 sequence: CASSSGLAGLGELFF. Incomplete CDR3 DNA: TGTGCCAGCAGCTCGGGACTAGCGGGATTGGGGGAG.

This clone was detected many times. The CDR3 end is not reached by the read, which stops 3 residues before it; the germline J gene fills it in. V and J are TRBV5-1 and TRBJ1-1; 7 nucleotides agree with TRBD1. J lost 1 base, V lost 4 bases, and 1 base had no gene match. Per germline, CDR1 SGHRS and CDR2 YFSETQ. The CDR3 contains 13 residues. The CDR3 here is CASSRQGNTEAFF. The sequenced CDR3 bases are TGCGCCAGCAGCCGACAGGGGAACACTGAA. The full variable domain, completed using reference TRBV5-1 and TRBJ1-1, is KAGVTQTPRYLIKTRGQQVTLSCSPISGHRSVSWYQQTPGQGLQFLFEYFSETQRNKGNFPGRFSGRQFSNSRSEMNVSTLELGDSALYLCASSRQGNTEAFFGQGTRLTVV.

This clone was observed many times. Coverage ceases 3 residues before the CDR3 finishes, and the germline J gene fills in the end. The chain carries TRBV5-4 and TRBJ2-3; 10 positions agree with TRBD1. J was trimmed by 3 bases and V by 4 bases; bases with no gene match: 5. This CDR3 comprises 15 residues. The germline gives CDR1 SGHNT, CDR2 YYREEE (reference sequence). Incomplete CDR3 DNA: TGTGCCAGCAGCCCCCGGACAGGGGGAACAGATACG. Protein product: CASSPRTGGTDT. In full, the CDR3 is CASSPRTGGTDTQYF.

This clone was observed many times. The CDR3 extends 3 residues past the end of the read, so its final part is completed from the germline J gene. The chain couples TRBV20-1 to TRBJ2-5; 15 positions agree with TRBD2. The CDR3 is made up of 15 amino acids. J lost 4 bases, V lost 3 bases, and 3 bases had no gene match. Per germline, CDR1 DFQATT and CDR2 SNEGSKA (reference sequence). The CDR3: CSASRTSGGAETQYF. The covered CDR3 bases are TGCAGTGCTAGCCGGACTAGCGGGGGGGCAGAGACC.

This clone came up many times. This CDR3 reads CASSSTRGRFSGANVLTF. The CDR3 DNA, read in part, is TGCGCCAGCAGCTCGACCAGGGGGCGATTCTCTGGGGCCAACGTC. The chain recombines TRBV5-1 with TRBJ2-6, with 8 bases identical to TRBD1. The read terminates 3 residues before the CDR3 end, so the remaining end is supplied by the germline J gene. From germline, CDR1 is SGHRS and CDR2 YFSETQ. The CDR3 has 18 amino acids. Unmatched junction bases numbered 8, after V lost 3 bases and J lost 0 bases. Filled out from reference TRBV5-1 and TRBJ2-6, the complete variable domain reads KAGVTQTPRYLIKTRGQQVTLSCSPISGHRSVSWYQQTPGQGLQFLFEYFSETQRNKGNFPGRFSGRQFSNSRSEMNVSTLELGDSALYLCASSSTRGRFSGANVLTFGAGSRLTVL.

At least ten counts were recorded for this clone. Coverage ceases 3 residues before the CDR3 finishes, and the germline J gene fills in the end. The chain has TRBV5-6 and TRBJ2-5; D tentatively fits TRBD1 or TRBD2 (7 bases each). The CDR3 is made up of 14 amino acids. Per germline, CDR1 SGHDT and CDR2 YYEEEE. The V gene lost 4 bases and the J gene lost 5 bases, with 15 bases spanning the gap. CDR3 sequence reads: CASSMSGTEETQYF. The DNA read from the CDR3 is TGTGCCAGCAGCATGAGCGGGACAGAGGAGACC.

This clone was seen at least ten times. The CDR3 is cut off 3 residues early in the read; its end comes from the germline J gene. The chain couples TRBV14 to TRBJ1-3, with D uncertain. The V end lost 2 bases, the J end lost 7 bases, and 9 bases lay between the germline ends. Germline V gene sequence: CDR1 SGHDN, CDR2 FVKESK. The CDR3 covers 13 residues. The sequenced part of the CDR3 DNA is TGTGCCAGCAGCCAACAGATTGGTAACACC. Translated, it gives CASSQQIGNT. The full CDR3 protein is CASSQQIGNTIYF.

This clone was recorded many times. The CDR3 extends 3 residues past the end of the read, so its final part is completed from the germline J gene. Other DNA sequences in this sample translate to the same CDR3. This rearrangement joins TRBV7-9 to TRBJ1-1; 9 nucleotides match TRBD1. The germline CDR1 and CDR2 sequences are SEHNR and FQNEAQ (reference sequence). CDR3 length: 13 residues. V lost 3 bases, J lost 5 bases, and 1 base stayed unmatched. Here the CDR3 reads CASSLTGGTEAFF. Partial CDR3 DNA: TGTGCCAGCAGCTTGACAGGGGGGACTGAA.

This clone was detected ten times or more. Read coverage stops 3 residues before the CDR3 terminus; the germline J gene supplies the remainder. The V call is TRBV5-6, the J call TRBJ2-1; D not certain. The germline V gene has CDR1 SGHDT and CDR2 YYEEEE. The CDR3 is made up of 14 amino acids. V lost 2 bases to trimming and J lost 4 bases, with 10 bases between them. The CDR3 bases that were read are TGTGCCAGCAGCTTTTTTCAGAATTACAATGAG. Its translation: CASSFFQNYNE. Given in full, the CDR3 is CASSFFQNYNEQFF. Full variable domain (rest looked up from reference TRBV5-6 and TRBJ2-1): DAGVTQSPTHLIKTRGQQVTLRCSPKSGHDTVSWYQQALGQGPQFIFQYYEEEERQRGNFPDRFSGHQFPNYSSELNVNALLLGDSALYLCASSFFQNYNEQFFGPGTRLTVL.

The sample holds many counts of this clone. The CDR3 goes on 3 residues after the read ends, and that part is filled in from the germline J gene. This chain uses TRBV13 with TRBJ2-2; possible D gene TRBD1, 6 bases. Trimming removed 6 bases from V and 2 bases from J, with 13 bases in between. Germline V gives CDR1 PRHDT, CDR2 FYEKMQ (reference sequence). The CDR3 extends over 15 amino acids. The sequenced part of the CDR3 DNA is TGTGCCAGCAGACCCTACAGGGTAAACACCGGGGAG. Encoded protein: CASRPYRVNTGE. The complete CDR3 sequence is CASRPYRVNTGELFF. The full variable domain, with the rest looked up from reference TRBV13 and TRBJ2-2, is AAGVIQSPRHLIKEKRETATLKCYPIPRHDTVYWYQQGPGQDPQFLISFYEKMQSDKGSIPDRFSAQQFSDYHSELNMSSLELGDSALYFCASRPYRVNTGELFFGEGSRLTVL.